The T cell receptor (beta chain) under discussion was sequenced for a study of identical twins. Study-wide results and limits: It was out-of-frame TCR alpha sharing in monozygotic twins that models underestimated.

No donor was unhealthy or non-Caucasian. This clonotype was seen many times. Its specificity is not known. In TCRdb, the 5' RACE reads were re-called with MiXCR into one record per CDR3 protein. The sample has approximately 700,000 distinct CDR3 sequences, less than 7% seen once; the top ten hold 1.5% to 2%. Germline CDR1 is SQVTM and CDR2 is ANQGSEA. V dropped 3 bases and J dropped 2 bases, with 13 bases sitting between them. This CDR3 has 14 amino acids. J is TRBJ1-2 and V is TRBV29-1, with a possible D match to TRBD1 (5 bases). The sequenced sample consisted of naive T cells sorted from blood. This TCR was recovered from a young man in good health. This CDR3 reads CSVDRSTANYGYTF. The CDR3 DNA reads TGCAGCGTTGATCGTTCGACAGCGAACTATGGCTACACCTTC.